The present T cell receptor (beta chain) was sequenced within a study of read filtering for tumor transcriptome and immune sequencing. This clonotype was counted at least ten times. Its specificity is not known. V was pared by 7 bases and J by 4 bases, with 16 bases of the junction left unmatched. CDR1 MNHEY and CDR2 SVGEGT come from the germline V gene. This CDR3 region has 18 residues. Points from the study as a whole: This fraction held mixed bone marrow immune cells after CD138-negative sorting.

This library used roughly 370 ng RNA and molecular barcoded adaptors spanning alpha/delta and beta/gamma chains. TCRdb itself ran the reads through MiXCR, one entry per CDR3 protein. The sample has about 62,000 distinct CDR3 sequences; about 19% are singletons. Sequenced sample: a population of CD138-negative cells sorted from bone marrow. The gene calls are TRBV6-2 or TRBV6-3 and TRBJ2-1, with 10 bases fitting TRBD2. The TCR sequence derives from a donor aged 40 or older with multiple myeloma. DNA of the CDR3: TGTGCCAGCACCCCTCGGGGGTTAGCGGGGGGCCGGTACAATGAGCAGTTCTTC. Its protein product is CASTPRGLAGGRYNEQFF.